This is a list of T cell receptor beta chains from one sample in a study of vaccination and CD4 T cells after COVID-19. These TCRs are of unknown antigen specificity. Each CDR3 protein is one row after TCRdb ran MiXCR on the PCR reads. Among about 12,000 distinct CDR3 sequences, roughly 29% were seen once, and the ten largest hold roughly 30%. Here the sequenced sample was CD4+ T cells from blood, cultured in vitro, taken before SARS-CoV-2 vaccination. The receptors were gathered from a human donor who received a COVID-19 vaccine. CDR3s include the opening cysteine and the closing phenylalanine or tryptophan. D genes are given only for firm matches. Only part of the rows carry a size: once, few, many, or a class if the clone is expanded.

TRBV18,once,TRBD1,TRBJ2-3,CASSSDRESTDTQYF,TGTGCCAGCTCCTCGGACAGGGAAAGCACAGATACGCAGTATTTT
TRBV4-2,NA,NA,TRBJ2-5,CASSQKLGEPGETQYF,TGTGCCAGCAGCCAGAAGCTAGGGGAACCAGGTGAGACCCAGTACTTC
TRBV14,few,NA,TRBJ2-3,CASSQEIGTDTQYF,TGTGCCAGCAGCCAAGAGATCGGAACAGATACGCAGTATTTT
TRBV18,NA,NA,TRBJ1-5,CASSLQGPNQPQHF,TGTGCCAGCTCACTACAGGGCCCCAATCAGCCCCAGCATTTT
TRBV29-1,NA,TRBD2,TRBJ2-2,CSVSGGRAGELFF,TGCAGCGTTAGCGGGGGGCGGGCCGGGGAGCTGTTTTTT
TRBV7-6,NA,TRBD1,TRBJ1-3,CASSQRTGVSGNTIYF,TGTGCCAGCAGTCAAAGGACAGGGGTGTCTGGAAACACCATATATTTT
TRBV5-3,few,TRBD1,TRBJ2-7,CASSFRGTGFSYEQYF,TGTGCCAGCAGTTTTCGCGGGACAGGGTTTTCCTACGAGCAGTACTTC
TRBV29-1,NA,NA,TRBJ2-7,CSVGTVYAEQYF,TGCAGCGTTGGAACAGTCTATGCCGAGCAGTACTTC
TRBV5-1,NA,TRBD1,TRBJ2-5,CASSSIADREETQYF,TGCGCCAGCAGCTCGATAGCGGACAGGGAAGAGACCCAGTACTTC
TRBV6-1,few,TRBD1,TRBJ2-7,CASCRDRTYEQYF,TGTGCCAGCTGTCGGGACAGAACCTACGAGCAGTACTTC
TRBV27,NA,TRBD1,TRBJ1-2,CASSSLGQGGSYTF,TGTGCCAGCAGCAGCTTGGGACAGGGGGGTAGCTACACCTTC
TRBV6-1,NA,TRBD1,TRBJ1-1,CVSSEQGATEAFF,TGTGTCAGCAGTGAACAGGGGGCAACTGAAGCTTTCTTT
TRBV7-8,few,TRBD1,TRBJ1-6,CASSHFRDRGLTAYNSPLHF,TGTGCCAGCAGCCATTTCCGGGACAGGGGGCTTACAGCCTATAATTCACCCCTCCACTTT
TRBV7-9,few,TRBD1,TRBJ2-3,CASSPKYDRGRTDTQYF,TGTGCCAGCAGCCCCAAGTACGACAGGGGGCGCACAGATACGCAGTATTTT
TRBV19,few,NA,TRBJ2-4,CASRRTEENIQYF,TGTGCCAGTAGACGGACAGAGGAAAACATTCAGTACTTC
TRBV12-3/TRBV12-4,NA,NA,TRBJ1-3,CASSLSGKGNTIYF,TGTGCCAGCAGTTTAAGTGGGAAGGGAAACACCATATATTTT
TRBV2,few,TRBD1,TRBJ2-7,CASSEAHDRDYEQYF,TGTGCCAGCAGTGAAGCGCATGACAGGGACTACGAGCAGTACTTC
TRBV10-2,NA,TRBD1,TRBJ1-1,CASSDRGMWGNTEAFF,TGCGCCAGCTCCGACAGGGGGATGTGGGGGAACACTGAAGCTTTCTTT